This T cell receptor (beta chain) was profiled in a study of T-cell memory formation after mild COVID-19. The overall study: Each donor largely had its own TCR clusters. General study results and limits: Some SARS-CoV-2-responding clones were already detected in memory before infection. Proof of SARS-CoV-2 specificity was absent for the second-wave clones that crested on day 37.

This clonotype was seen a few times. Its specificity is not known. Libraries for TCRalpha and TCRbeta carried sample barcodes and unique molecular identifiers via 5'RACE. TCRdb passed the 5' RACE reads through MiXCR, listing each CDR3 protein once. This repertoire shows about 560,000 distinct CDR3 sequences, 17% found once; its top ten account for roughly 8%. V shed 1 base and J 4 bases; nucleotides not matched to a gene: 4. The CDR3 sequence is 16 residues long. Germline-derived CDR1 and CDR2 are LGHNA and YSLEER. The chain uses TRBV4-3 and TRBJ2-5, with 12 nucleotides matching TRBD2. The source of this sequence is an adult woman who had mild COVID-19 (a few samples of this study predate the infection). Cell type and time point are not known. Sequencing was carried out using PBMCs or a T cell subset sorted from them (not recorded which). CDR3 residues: CASSQGPGLAGETQYF. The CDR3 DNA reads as TGCGCCAGCAGCCAAGGACCGGGACTAGCGGGAGAGACCCAGTACTTC.